The rows below give T cell receptor beta chains drawn from one sample of a study of blood T cell repertoires in COVID-19. TCRdb's table, derived via immunoSEQ multiplex PCR, lists solely in-frame clones and lacks some. The sample yields 80,000 to 130,000 clones, 88% seen once. Sequenced input: peripheral blood. Receptors were obtained from a woman aged 55 to 70 with acute or convalescent COVID-19. Both conserved end residues are part of each CDR3. The D gene is left open where the match is weak. Clone size is shown for a subset of rows, as once, few, many or a class of expanded clone.

TRBD2 | TRBJ2-7 | once | TRBV9 | TGTGCCAGCAGCTCAAGACCGGGACTAGTTATTAGCGAGCAGTACTTC | CASSSRPGLVISEQYF
. | TRBJ2-1 | . | TRBV6-4 | TGTGCCAGCAGCCCTAGCGCCTACAATGAGCAGTTCTTC | CASSPSAYNEQFF
TRBD1 | TRBJ2-1 | . | TRBV4-2 | TGTGCCAGCAGCCAAGTGACAGGGGAGCAGTTCTTC | CASSQVTGEQFF
. | TRBJ1-6 | once | TRBV18 | TGTGCCAGCTCACCAAGGGGGAATTCACCCCTCCACTTT | CASSPRGNSPLHF
TRBD2 | TRBJ2-1 | . | TRBV10-3 | TGTGCCATCAGTCAACCCTCCGGGAGGGAGGACCACAATGAGCAGTTCTTC | CAISQPSGREDHNEQFF
. | TRBJ2-3 | . | TRBV9 | TGTGCCAGCAGCGTAGGCAGGGCAGATACGCAGTATTTT | CASSVGRADTQYF
. | TRBJ1-6 | . | TRBV18 | TGTGCCAGCTCGACGGGACTGGAGTATTCACCCCTCCACTTT | CASSTGLEYSPLHF
. | TRBJ2-2 | . | TRBV9 | TGTGCCAGCAGCCCCCGACAGGACACCGGGGAGCTGTTTTTT | CASSPRQDTGELFF
TRBD2 | TRBJ2-5 | . | TRBV5-1 | TGCGCCAGCAGCACGAATCTAGCGGGAGGGCCAGAGACCCAGTACTTC | CASSTNLAGGPETQYF
TRBD2 | TRBJ2-3 | . | TRBV7-3 | TGTGCCAGCAGCTTATCCCCTCGACTAGCGGGAGCCACAGATACGCAGTATTTT | CASSLSPRLAGATDTQYF
. | TRBJ2-3 | once | TRBV27 | TGTGCCAGCAGTATGTACAGGACCGTTTCTAGCACAGATACGCAGTATTTT | CASSMYRTVSSTDTQYF
. | TRBJ1-5 | . | TRBV28 | TGTGCCAGCAGTTCGCCCTCAGGGAATCAGCCCCAGCATTTT | CASSSPSGNQPQHF
TRBD2 | TRBJ2-1 | . | TRBV20-1 | TGCAGTGCTAGTATCGGGAGGCGGGAGAGGGACAATGAGCAGTTCTTC | CSASIGRRERDNEQFF
TRBD2 | TRBJ2-1 | . | TRBV20-1 | TGCAGTGCTAGTGTCTTAGCGGGAGGGCCGGGTGAGCAGTTCTTC | CSASVLAGGPGEQFF
. | TRBJ1-5 | . | TRBV5-1 | TGCGCCAGCAGCCCTGACGGCAGACAGCACAATCAGCCCCAGCATTTT | CASSPDGRQHNQPQHF
TRBD1 | TRBJ1-6 | . | TRBV7-2 | TGTGCCAGCAGCTTGGTTTCGGGACAGCATTCACCCCTCCACTTT | CASSLVSGQHSPLHF
TRBD2 | TRBJ2-3 | . | TRBV7-7 | TGTGCTAGCAGCTCCGGCCGGACTAGCGGGAGAGATACGCAGTATTTT | CASSSGRTSGRDTQYF
TRBD1 | TRBJ1-5 | few | TRBV6-6 | TGTGCCAGCAGTCCGCGGACAGGGGGCTATCAGCCCCAGCATTTT | CASSPRTGGYQPQHF
. | TRBJ2-1 | once | TRBV6-6 | TGTGCCAGCAGGCGGACCGAGGGTGAGCAGTTCTTC | CASRRTEGEQFF
. | TRBJ2-2 | . | TRBV9 | TGTGCCAGCAGCGTAGAGTTAAGGGAGACCGGGGAGCTGTTTTTT | CASSVELRETGELFF
TRBD1 | TRBJ1-4 | . | TRBV9 | TGTGCCAGCAGCCCCTCACAGGGGGTTAATGAAAAACTGTTTTTT | CASSPSQGVNEKLFF
TRBD1 | TRBJ1-2 | once | TRBV2 | TGTGCCAGCATTCTTATGGACAGGGGCAATGGCTACACCTTC | CASILMDRGNGYTF
. | TRBJ2-7 | . | TRBV6-5 | TGTGCCAGCAGCTTAGCGGTTTTCACCTACGAGCAGTACTTC | CASSLAVFTYEQYF
. | TRBJ1-1 | . | TRBV29-1 | TGCAGCGTTCGAACGACGGGAGTAAACACTGAAGCTTTCTTT | CSVRTTGVNTEAFF
TRBD1 | TRBJ1-5 | . | TRBV7-8 | TGTGCCAGCAGCTTAGGAGACAGGGGCCGCAATCAGCCCCAGCATTTT | CASSLGDRGRNQPQHF
. | TRBJ1-2 | . | TRBV5-6 | TGTGCCAGCAGTACGGGGTTCCAGTCTGGCTACACCTTC | CASSTGFQSGYTF
TRBD2 | TRBJ2-3 | . | TRBV6-6 | TGTGCCCTCCGGATAGCGGGAGCGGGGGATACGCAGTATTTT | CALRIAGAGDTQYF
. | TRBJ2-3 | . | TRBV2 | TGTGCCAGGGGGCGGGATACCGCAGATACGCAGTATTTT | CARGRDTADTQYF
TRBD1 | TRBJ1-2 | . | TRBV24-1 | TGTGCCACCAGTGACCCGGGACAGGGAAACTATGGCTACACCTTC | CATSDPGQGNYGYTF
TRBD2 | TRBJ2-1 | . | TRBV7-2 | TGTGCCAGCAGCCTCCGGGGACTAGCGGGACACAATGAGCAGTTCTTC | CASSLRGLAGHNEQFF
. | TRBJ1-2 | . | TRBV12-3/TRBV12-4 | TGTGCCAGCAGTTTCAGGGAAGACTATGGCTACACCTTC | CASSFREDYGYTF
TRBD2 | TRBJ2-2 | . | TRBV7-3 | TGTGCCAGCAGCTCCCCGGGAGGGGACACCGGGGAGCTGTTTTTT | CASSSPGGDTGELFF
TRBD1 | TRBJ1-3 | . | TRBV2 | TGTGCCAGCAGGAGACAGGGGGTAGGAAACACCATATATTTT | CASRRQGVGNTIYF
TRBD1 | TRBJ1-5 | . | TRBV18 | TGTGCCAGCTCACCACCTGGGACAGTAGATCAGCCCCAGCATTTT | CASSPPGTVDQPQHF
. | TRBJ1-6 | . | TRBV28 | TGTGCCAGCAGTTCTCTCGACAGGACGAATTCACCCCTCCACTTT | CASSSLDRTNSPLHF